This record looks at one T cell receptor (beta chain) sequence and its context. This specimen comes from a study of blood T cell repertoires in COVID-19. Study context: Samples representing acute and convalescent COVID-19 were sourced from the United States, Italy and Spain. In each case, the material was cDNA or gDNA derived from T cells, B-cell-depleted T cells, or PBMCs.

The CDR3 is 14 amino acids. In germline, CDR1 is SGHAT, CDR2 FQNNGV. V was clipped by 5 bases and J by 8 bases; unmatched bases: 9. Profiled with immunoSEQ multiplex PCR; TCRdb holds only in-frame clones, not every one. The table shows about 110,000 clones, with about nine tenths occurring only once. The source material was peripheral blood. This chain links TRBV11-2 with TRBJ1-1, with 9 bases identical to TRBD1. The origin of this receptor is a man aged 40-49 years with acute or convalescent COVID-19. CDR3 coding DNA: TGTGCCAGCAGCGCGGGGACAGGGTCGGTAGAAGCTTTCTTT. Encoded protein: CASSAGTGSVEAFF.